Shown below are 22 T cell receptor beta chains from a single sample sequenced in a study of T-cell memory formation after mild COVID-19. TCRdb independently ran MiXCR on the 5' RACE reads; one entry per CDR3 protein. The data contain more than 350,000 distinct CDR3 sequences, more than 20% of them singletons. Specimen: PBMCs or a T cell subset sorted from them (not recorded which). The receptor source for this set is an adult woman who had mild COVID-19 (a few samples of this study predate the infection). Cell type and time point are not known.

The chain recombines TRBV12-3 or TRBV12-4 with TRBJ1-6; D is ambiguous. V lost 6 bases, J lost 7 bases, and 7 bases lay in between. The CDR3 covers 12 residues. CDR3 nucleotide sequence: TGTGCCAGCAGCGAGTCGAATTCACCCCTCCACTTT. Protein: CASSESNSPLHF.

This chain links TRBV27 with TRBJ2-7, with 7 bases fitting TRBD1. Losses at the gene ends were 5 bases for V and 0 bases for J; bases not matched to a gene: 10. This CDR3 comprises 16 residues. Per germline, CDR1 MNHEY and CDR2 SMNVEV (reference sequence). DNA for the CDR3: TGTGCCAGCAGTCCGGAACAGGGGTTAAGCTCCTACGAGCAGTACTTC. Residues: CASSPEQGLSSYEQYF.

The V and J genes are TRBV9 and TRBJ2-3; TRBD2 matches at 7 bases. J gave up 0 bases and V 0 bases, and 7 bases lay outside the gene matches. This CDR3 is 17 amino acids long. The V gene's germline CDR1 is SGDLS and CDR2 YYNGEE. The CDR3 region has the DNA TGTGCCAGCAGCGTAGAGGGCGGGAGATTTAGCACAGATACGCAGTATTTT. It specifies CASSVEGGRFSTDTQYF. Supplemented by reference TRBV9 and TRBJ2-3, the full variable domain reads DSGVTQTPKHLITATGQRVTLRCSPRSGDLSVYWYQQSLDQGLQFLIQYYNGEERAKGNILERFSAQQFPDLHSELNLSSLELGDSALYFCASSVEGGRFSTDTQYFGPGTRLTVL.

As concerns this clonotype: Sequence at one end of the junction differs from germline and may be a read error. The gene calls are TRBV7-7 and TRBJ2-3, with TRBD2 as a possible D gene (5 bases). Germline loops: CDR1 SSHAT, CDR2 FNYEAQ (reference sequence). This CDR3 contains 12 residues. The DNA for the CDR3 is TGTGCTAGCAGCGGCGACGGAGGCACGCAGTATTTT. This gives the protein CASSGDGGTQYF.

This clonotype was observed a few times. This sequence joins TRBV4-3 and TRBJ2-4; 9 bases agree with TRBD1. Germline values: CDR1 LGHNA, CDR2 YSLEER. The CDR3 has 19 residues. Losses at the gene ends were 0 bases for V and 1 base for J; bases not matched to a gene: 10. CDR3 amino acids: CASSQDPPTGGAAKNIQYF. In DNA form, the CDR3 reads TGCGCCAGCAGCCAAGATCCCCCGACAGGGGGTGCGGCCAAAAACATTCAGTACTTC.

V and J are TRBV5-1 and TRBJ2-3, with D perhaps matching TRBD1 (6 bases). Between the trimmed V and J ends, which lost 0 bases and 6 bases, there was a span of 14 bases. The germline CDR1 and CDR2 sequences are SGHRS and YFSETQ. The CDR3 is made up of 15 amino acids. The CDR3 here is CASSLETQGADTQYF. CDR3 coding DNA: TGCGCCAGCAGCTTGGAAACACAGGGCGCGGATACGCAGTATTTT.

This rearrangement joins TRBV19 to TRBJ1-1; tentative D call: TRBD1 (6 bases). Germline V gene sequence: CDR1 LNHDA, CDR2 SQIVND (reference sequence). V lost 1 base and J lost 1, with 10 bases in between. There are 15 residues in the CDR3. The CDR3 loop is CASSIGRGANTEAFF. CDR3 nucleotide sequence: TGTGCCAGTAGTATAGGTCGGGGGGCGAACACTGAAGCTTTCTTT.

The rearrangement joins TRBV6-5 to TRBJ2-3; the match to TRBD2 covers 13 bases. This CDR3 has 15 residues. Germline trimming cut 7 bases from V and 5 bases from J; bases unmatched to any gene: 6. The germline CDR1 and CDR2 sequences are MNHEY and SVGAGI. This CDR3 is CASTRLAGGRDTQYF. The CDR3, as DNA: TGTGCCAGCACCCGACTAGCGGGGGGTAGAGATACGCAGTATTTT.

V gene TRBV7-9 combines with J gene TRBJ2-1, with D unclear. This CDR3 contains 16 residues. V was shortened by 1 base and J by 2 bases, with 12 bases between the two germline ends. The germline CDR1 and CDR2 sequences are SEHNR and FQNEAQ (reference sequence). The CDR3 DNA sequence: TGTGCCAGCAGCTTAGTTTCCCGGCAGCCCTACAATGAGCAGTTCTTC. Protein: CASSLVSRQPYNEQFF. Full variable domain (remainder filled in from reference TRBV7-9 and TRBJ2-1): DTGVSQNPRHKITKRGQNVTFRCDPISEHNRLYWYRQTLGQGPEFLTYFQNEAQLEKSRLLSDRFSAERPKGSFSTLEIQRTEQGDSAMYLCASSLVSRQPYNEQFFGPGTRLTVL.

This clonotype has a handful of counts. The V call is TRBV3-1, the J call TRBJ2-2; D possibly corresponds to TRBD2 (6 bases). CDR3 length equals 13 residues. V was cut by 4 bases and J by 7 bases, with 10 bases left in between. Looked up from germline, CDR1 is LGHDT and CDR2 is YNNKEL (reference sequence). The DNA of the CDR3 is TGTGCCAGCAGCCCTACTAGCAACGGGGAGCTGTTTTTT. Protein sequence: CASSPTSNGELFF.

This clonotype was recorded a few times. The V gene is TRBV5-1, the J gene TRBJ2-7; D gene unclear. Germline CDR1 SGHRS, CDR2 YFSETQ. The V end was cut by 0 bases, the J end by 3 bases, with 7 bases between. The CDR3 runs to 13 residues. This CDR3 is CASSLGDYYEQYF. In DNA form, the CDR3 reads TGCGCCAGCAGCTTGGGAGATTACTACGAGCAGTACTTC. The full variable domain, with the rest looked up from reference TRBV5-1 and TRBJ2-7, is KAGVTQTPRYLIKTRGQQVTLSCSPISGHRSVSWYQQTPGQGLQFLFEYFSETQRNKGNFPGRFSGRQFSNSRSEMNVSTLELGDSALYLCASSLGDYYEQYFGPGTRLTVT.

This clonotype was found a few times. V gene TRBV12-3 or TRBV12-4 combines with J gene TRBJ1-1, with TRBD1 matching over 8 bases. The CDR3 is 14 residues long. The V gene end was trimmed by 6 bases and the J gene end by 4 bases; junction bases not matched to a gene: 7. This CDR3 is CASRATGDGTEAFF. The CDR3, as DNA: TGTGCCAGCAGAGCGACAGGGGACGGCACTGAAGCTTTCTTT.

The chain recombines TRBV6-2 or TRBV6-3 with TRBJ2-1, with D perhaps matching TRBD1 or TRBD2 (6 bases each). CDR1 and CDR2 (germline): MNHEY, SVGEGT. The V gene lost 10 bases and the J gene lost 6 bases, with 19 bases spanning the gap. This CDR3 contains 14 residues. The CDR3 protein is CAIDRGSGANEQFF. The CDR3, as DNA: TGTGCCATCGACAGAGGTTCGGGGGCCAATGAGCAGTTCTTC.

This rearrangement joins TRBV2 to TRBJ2-3; D remains unclear. With 2 bases removed from V and 2 bases from J, the gap between germline ends came to 11 bases. Germline loops: CDR1 SNHLY, CDR2 FYNNEI. The CDR3 has 15 amino acids. CDR3 in amino acids: CASSEPVRHTDTQYF. CDR3 in DNA: TGTGCCAGCAGTGAACCTGTGCGGCACACAGATACGCAGTATTTT.

The genes are TRBV7-8 and TRBJ2-1; the match to TRBD2 covers 14 bases. The CDR3 is 17 residues long. V was clipped by 5 bases and J by 8 bases; unmatched bases: 11. From germline, CDR1 is SGHVS and CDR2 FQNEAQ. In DNA, the CDR3 is TGTGCCAGCAGCCCATACCCGACTAGCGGGGGGGTCTATGAGCAGTTCTTC. This gives the protein CASSPYPTSGGVYEQFF.

Many counts were recorded for this clonotype. The chain uses TRBV5-1 and TRBJ2-5, with unresolved D. Trimming took off 0 bases at V and 3 bases at J, with 3 bases between the two ends. Germline V CDR1 and CDR2: SGHRS, YFSETQ. CDR3 length: 12 amino acids. The CDR3, as DNA: TGCGCCAGCAGCTTGGATGAAGAGACCCAGTACTTC. As protein: CASSLDEETQYF.

The gene calls are TRBV13 and TRBJ1-2; D gene ambiguous. The CDR3 contains 17 residues. From germline, CDR1 is PRHDT and CDR2 FYEKMQ (reference sequence). The ends were cut back, 2 bases at V and 0 bases at J, with 16 bases in the middle. The CDR3: CASSLCQGRTPNYGYTF. The CDR3 DNA reads TGTGCCAGCAGCTTATGCCAAGGACGTACTCCTAACTATGGCTACACCTTC.

The chain uses TRBV12-3 or TRBV12-4 and TRBJ1-5; unclear D gene. This CDR3 has 14 residues. Trimming took off 6 bases at V and 2 bases at J, with 11 bases between the two ends. CDR3: CASSIDKGNQPQHF. The CDR3 nucleotides read TGTGCCAGCAGCATAGACAAAGGCAATCAGCCCCAGCATTTT.

This clonotype was seen a handful of times. This rearrangement joins TRBV5-1 to TRBJ2-3; D is undetermined. The V and J ends lost 1 base and 2 bases respectively, with 8 bases between them. Germline lookup yields CDR1 SGHRS and CDR2 YFSETQ. CDR3 length: 14 amino acids. CDR3 sequence (DNA): TGCGCCAGCAGCTTGAAGGCGTCCACAGATACGCAGTATTTT. Translating it yields CASSLKASTDTQYF.

This clonotype occurred many times. This rearrangement joins TRBV30 to TRBJ2-1, with D uncertain. The germline V and J ends were trimmed by 0 bases and 0 bases, with 6 bases remaining between them. The CDR3 sequence is 14 residues long. The germline V gene has CDR1 GTSNPN and CDR2 SVGIG (reference sequence). DNA for the CDR3: TGTGCCTGGAGTGTACTCAACTCCTACAATGAGCAGTTCTTC. It specifies CAWSVLNSYNEQFF. Using reference TRBV30 and TRBJ2-1 for the parts outside the CDR3, the full variable domain is SQTIHQWPATLVQPVGSPLSLECTVEGTSNPNLYWYRQAAGRGLQLLFYSVGIGQISSEVPQNLSASRPQDRQFILSSKKLLLSDSGFYLCAWSVLNSYNEQFFGPGTRLTVL.

This clonotype was seen a handful of times. This chain joins TRBV18 and TRBJ1-3, with 7 bases matching TRBD1. CDR1 and CDR2 (germline): KGHSH, LQKENI. CDR3 size: 17 residues. V lost 1 base and J lost 4; bases outside the gene matches: 10. CDR3 residues: CASSPRAYSTGGNTIYF. CDR3 sequence (DNA): TGTGCCAGCTCACCACGCGCCTATTCGACAGGGGGAAACACCATATATTTT.

This clonotype was counted between two and nine times. The chain has TRBV13 and TRBJ2-3; TRBD1 aligns across 8 bases. This CDR3 spans 16 amino acids. Germline CDR1 PRHDT, CDR2 FYEKMQ (reference sequence). V trimming: 4 bases; J trimming: 3 bases; junction bases outside the gene matches: 9. In DNA, the CDR3 is TGTGCCAGCAGCTCGGCGGACAGGGACTGGACAGATACGCAGTATTTT. This codes for CASSSADRDWTDTQYF.